These 9 T cell receptor beta chains share one sample of origin, sequenced in a study of graft-versus-host responses after intestinal transplantation. Their antigens remain unidentified. Using immunoSEQ multiplex PCR, the repertoire was profiled, and TCRdb retains in-frame clones only, with some absent. The sample consists of 100,000 to 130,000 clones, 80% to 90% of them appearing once. The source was unstimulated CD4+ T cells sorted from spleen or lymph node cells, collected before transplant. The receptors come from a human donor who was the organ donor for an intestinal transplant.

The chain employs TRBV11-2 and TRBJ2-2; possibly TRBD1 or TRBD2 for D (6 bases each). Per germline, CDR1 SGHAT and CDR2 FQNNGV. This CDR3 has 15 residues. Trimming cost V 4 bases and J 2 bases, with 11 bases left between them. Written as DNA, the CDR3 is TGTGCCAGCAGCTCCACCGGGGGCAACACCGGGGAGCTGTTTTTT. Translating it yields CASSSTGGNTGELFF.

The V call is TRBV2, the J call TRBJ2-1; D is unresolved. CDR3 length: 14 amino acids. CDR1 is SNHLY and CDR2 is FYNNEI in the germline V gene. Trimming pared 7 bases from V and 0 bases from J, leaving 10 bases between. The DNA of the CDR3 is TGTGCCAGCAATCCGGTCCCCTCCTACAATGAGCAGTTCTTC. Protein: CASNPVPSYNEQFF.

This rearrangement joins TRBV11-2 to TRBJ1-6, with D unclear. Germline V gene sequence: CDR1 SGHAT, CDR2 FQNNGV. This CDR3 spans 14 amino acids. The germline V and J ends were trimmed by 0 bases and 7 bases, with 7 bases remaining between them. CDR3 region: CASSLDLGNSPLHF. DNA for the CDR3: TGTGCCAGCAGCTTAGATCTCGGAAATTCACCCCTCCACTTT.

The rearrangement uses TRBV27 and TRBJ2-6; 8 bases map to TRBD1. Germline V gene data show CDR1 as MNHEY and CDR2 as SMNVEV (reference sequence). Trimming at V came to 5 bases and at J to 3 bases, leaving 9 bases not matched to a gene. The CDR3 length is 17 residues. CDR3: CASSPITGGYGANVLTF. Written as DNA, the CDR3 is TGTGCCAGCAGTCCCATAACAGGGGGTTATGGGGCCAACGTCCTGACTTTC.

This clone has just a few counts. This chain joins TRBV5-4 and TRBJ1-1; D gene uncertain. Trimming stripped 0 bases from V and 2 bases from J, with 8 bases between. Germline CDR1 SGHNT, CDR2 YYREEE (reference sequence). The CDR3 runs 14 residues. The CDR3 sequence: CASSLEMGNTEAFF. The CDR3 DNA sequence: TGTGCCAGCAGCTTGGAGATGGGAAACACTGAAGCTTTCTTT. The whole variable domain, filled in from reference TRBV5-4 and TRBJ1-1, reads ETGVTQSPTHLIKTRGQQVTLRCSSQSGHNTVSWYQQALGQGPQFIFQYYREEENGRGNFPPRFSGLQFPNYSSELNVNALELDDSALYLCASSLEMGNTEAFFGQGTRLTVV.

The rearrangement uses TRBV2 and TRBJ1-5; D gene uncertain. The CDR3 is made up of 15 amino acids. V was trimmed by 4 bases and J by 3 bases, leaving 13 bases between them. The germline CDR1 and CDR2 sequences are SNHLY and FYNNEI. The chain's CDR3 is CASSGSGFPNQPQHF. The CDR3 DNA is TGTGCCAGCAGTGGAAGCGGGTTTCCCAATCAGCCCCAGCATTTT.

This clone was seen once. J is TRBJ1-1 and V is TRBV5-1; D may be TRBD1 (6 bases). Trimming took off 4 bases at V and 1 base at J, with 11 bases between the two ends. Germline values: CDR1 SGHRS, CDR2 YFSETQ. This CDR3 has 14 amino acids. CDR3 loop: CASSRTAENTEAFF. Here the CDR3 DNA reads TGCGCCAGCAGCAGGACAGCGGAGAACACTGAAGCTTTCTTT.

A word on this clone: Within the sample, other DNA sequences also encode this same CDR3. The V call is TRBV7-2, the J call TRBJ1-5; TRBD1 aligns across 8 bases. V lost 5 bases and J lost 4; bases outside the gene matches: 4. The CDR3 sequence is 14 residues long. Germline-derived CDR1 and CDR2 are SGHTA and FQGNSA. The CDR3 nucleotides read TGTGCCAGCAGCCGGGACAGGTTTAATCAGCCCCAGCATTTT. Translation gives CASSRDRFNQPQHF.

The CDR3 reads CASSPDTPVMNQPQHF. The CDR3 DNA reads TGTGCCAGCTCTCCTGATACTCCAGTTATGAATCAGCCCCAGCATTTT. The chain couples TRBV18 to TRBJ1-5; D remains unclear. V lost 6 bases, J lost 4 bases, and 19 bases lay in between. The CDR3 extends over 16 amino acids. Germline lookup yields CDR1 KGHSH and CDR2 LQKENI. The whole variable domain, remainder taken from reference TRBV18 and TRBJ1-5, is NAGVMQNPRHLVRRRGQEARLRCSPMKGHSHVYWYRQLPEEGLKFMVYLQKENIIDESGMPKERFSAEFPKEGPSILRIQQVVRGDSAAYFCASSPDTPVMNQPQHFGDGTRLSIL.